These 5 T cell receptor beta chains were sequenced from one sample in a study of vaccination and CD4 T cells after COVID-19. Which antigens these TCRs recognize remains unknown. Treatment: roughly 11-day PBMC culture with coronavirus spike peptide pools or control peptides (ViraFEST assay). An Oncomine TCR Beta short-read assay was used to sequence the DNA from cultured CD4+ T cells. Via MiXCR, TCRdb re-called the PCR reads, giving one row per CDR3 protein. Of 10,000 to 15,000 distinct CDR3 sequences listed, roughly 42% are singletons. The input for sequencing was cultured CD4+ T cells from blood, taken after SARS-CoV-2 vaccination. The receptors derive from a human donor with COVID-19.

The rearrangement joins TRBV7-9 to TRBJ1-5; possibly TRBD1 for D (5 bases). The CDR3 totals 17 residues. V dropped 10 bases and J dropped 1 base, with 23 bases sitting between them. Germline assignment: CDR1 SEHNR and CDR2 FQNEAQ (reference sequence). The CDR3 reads CATHPTVTPHSNQPQHF. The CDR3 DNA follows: TGTGCCACTCACCCGACAGTCACCCCTCACAGCAATCAGCCCCAGCATTTT.

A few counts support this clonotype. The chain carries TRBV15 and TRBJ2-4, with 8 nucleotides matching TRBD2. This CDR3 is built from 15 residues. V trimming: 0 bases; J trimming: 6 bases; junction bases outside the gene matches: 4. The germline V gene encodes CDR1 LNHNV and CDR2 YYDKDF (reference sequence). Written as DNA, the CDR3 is TGTGCCACCAGCAGAGATGTAGCGGGGACAAACATTCAGTACTTC. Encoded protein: CATSRDVAGTNIQYF.

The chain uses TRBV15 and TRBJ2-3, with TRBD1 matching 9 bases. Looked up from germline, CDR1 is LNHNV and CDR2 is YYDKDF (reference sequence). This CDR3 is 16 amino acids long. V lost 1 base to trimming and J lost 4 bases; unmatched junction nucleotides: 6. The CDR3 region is CATSRVGQGRADTQYF. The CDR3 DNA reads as TGTGCCACCAGCAGAGTGGGACAGGGCAGGGCAGATACGCAGTATTTT.

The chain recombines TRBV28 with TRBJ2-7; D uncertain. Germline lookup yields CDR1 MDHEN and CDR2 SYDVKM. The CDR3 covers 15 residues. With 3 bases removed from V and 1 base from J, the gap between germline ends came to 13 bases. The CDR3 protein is CASSLGFTVSYEQYF. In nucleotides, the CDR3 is TGTGCCAGCAGTTTGGGATTCACAGTTTCCTACGAGCAGTACTTC.

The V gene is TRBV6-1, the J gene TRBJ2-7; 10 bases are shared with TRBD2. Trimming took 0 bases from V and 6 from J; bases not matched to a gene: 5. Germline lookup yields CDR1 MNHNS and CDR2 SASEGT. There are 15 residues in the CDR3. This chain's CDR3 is CASSEAGLAGAEQYF. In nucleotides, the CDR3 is TGTGCCAGCAGTGAAGCGGGGCTAGCGGGGGCCGAGCAGTACTTC.